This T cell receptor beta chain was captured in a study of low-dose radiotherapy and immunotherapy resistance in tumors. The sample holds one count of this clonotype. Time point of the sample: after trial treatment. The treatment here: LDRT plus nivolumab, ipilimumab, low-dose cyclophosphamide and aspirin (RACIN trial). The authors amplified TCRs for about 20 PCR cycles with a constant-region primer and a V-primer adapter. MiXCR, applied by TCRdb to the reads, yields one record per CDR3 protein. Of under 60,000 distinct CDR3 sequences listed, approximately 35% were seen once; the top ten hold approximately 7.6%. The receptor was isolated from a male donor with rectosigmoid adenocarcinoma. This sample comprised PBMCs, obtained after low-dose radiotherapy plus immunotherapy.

CDR3 region: CASRGRRRFGRDIQYF. CDR3 DNA sequence: TGTGCCAGCAGGGGCCGCAGGAGGTTTGGTAGGGACATTCAGTACTTC. This chain connects TRBV12-3 or TRBV12-4 to TRBJ2-4, with TRBD2 as a possible D gene (5 bases). Trimming removed 6 bases from V and 8 bases from J, with 23 bases in between. The CDR3 covers 16 residues.